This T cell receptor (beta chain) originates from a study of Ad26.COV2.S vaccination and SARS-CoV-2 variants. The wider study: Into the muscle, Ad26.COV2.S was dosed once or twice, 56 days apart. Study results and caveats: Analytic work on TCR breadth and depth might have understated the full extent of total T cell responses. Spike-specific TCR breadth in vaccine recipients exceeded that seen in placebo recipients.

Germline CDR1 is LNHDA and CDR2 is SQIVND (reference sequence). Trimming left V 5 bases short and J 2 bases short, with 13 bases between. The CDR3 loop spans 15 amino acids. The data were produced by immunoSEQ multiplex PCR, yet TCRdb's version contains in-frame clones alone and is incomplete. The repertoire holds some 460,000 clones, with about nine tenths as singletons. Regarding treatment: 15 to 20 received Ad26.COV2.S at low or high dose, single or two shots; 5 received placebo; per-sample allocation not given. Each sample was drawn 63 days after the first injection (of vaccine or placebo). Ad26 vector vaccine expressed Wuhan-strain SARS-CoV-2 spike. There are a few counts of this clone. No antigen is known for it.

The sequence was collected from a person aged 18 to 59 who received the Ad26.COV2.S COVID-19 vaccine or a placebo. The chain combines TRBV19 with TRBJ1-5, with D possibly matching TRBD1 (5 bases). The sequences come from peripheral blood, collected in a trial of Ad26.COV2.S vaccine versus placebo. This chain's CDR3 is CASSRGRAGNQPQHF. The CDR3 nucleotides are TGTGCCAGTAGTCGGGGCAGGGCGGGCAATCAGCCCCAGCATTTT.